A selection of T cell receptor beta chains follows, all from one sample in a study of blood T cell repertoires in COVID-19. Sequenced by immunoSEQ multiplex PCR; TCRdb stores in-frame clones only, minus some. The sample has fewer than 450,000 clones, about 90% seen once; the top ten hold less than 0.75%. Sequenced sample: PBMCs or T cells enriched from blood (not recorded which). The source of these receptors is a young man who had recovered from COVID-19. CDR3s include the opening cysteine and the closing phenylalanine or tryptophan. Each record gives: CDR3 DNA, CDR3 protein, D gene, CDR3 length, V gene, J gene. The D gene is left open where the match is weak.

TGCAGCGTTACAACCTGGACTAATGAAAAACTGTTTTTT	CSVTTWTNEKLFF	NA	13	TRBV29-1	TRBJ1-4
TGTGCCAGCAGCTTAAGCCTAGCGGGTACCTACGAGCAGTACTTC	CASSLSLAGTYEQYF	TRBD2	15	TRBV7-9	TRBJ2-7
TGCAGCGCCTGGACTAGCGGGAGAGGTGGCACCGGGGAGCTGTTTTTT	CSAWTSGRGGTGELFF	TRBD2	16	TRBV29-1	TRBJ2-2
TGTGCCACGGGGAGGGCGAGCTCTGGAAACACCATATATTTT	CATGRASSGNTIYF	NA	14	TRBV10-3	TRBJ1-3
TGTGCCAGCAGCCCTTCCGAGGGAGTAAACTATGGCTACACCTTC	CASSPSEGVNYGYTF	NA	15	TRBV7-8	TRBJ1-2
TGTGCCAGCAGCTTGGCTAGCGGGCTCACAGATACGCAGTATTTT	CASSLASGLTDTQYF	TRBD2	15	TRBV5-4	TRBJ2-3
TGTGCCAGCAGCTTAGGGCCGGGACAGGGTTCTTACGAGCAGTACTTC	CASSLGPGQGSYEQYF	TRBD1	16	TRBV7-9	TRBJ2-7
TGTGCCAGCAGCGGTACAGGGGGCGTCTACGAGCAGTACTTC	CASSGTGGVYEQYF	TRBD1	14	TRBV9	TRBJ2-7
TGTGCCAGCAGCCATCTTTCGCGGACTGTCGGGGGCTACACCTTC	CASSHLSRTVGGYTF	NA	15	TRBV3-1/TRBV3-2	TRBJ1-2
TGTGCCAGTAAAACAACAGGTTATAGCAATCAGCCCCAGCATTTT	CASKTTGYSNQPQHF	NA	15	TRBV2	TRBJ1-5
TGTGCCAGCAGAGTCACTAGCGGGGTCCAAGAGACCCAGTACTTC	CASRVTSGVQETQYF	TRBD2	15	TRBV2	TRBJ2-5
TGTGCCAGCAGCGTAGGATGGGGCAATAATTCACCCCTCCACTTT	CASSVGWGNNSPLHF	NA	15	TRBV9	TRBJ1-6
TGTGCCAGCAGTGAGGGCAGGGGCTGGGATCAGCCCCAGCATTTT	CASSEGRGWDQPQHF	NA	15	TRBV6-1	TRBJ1-5
TGTGCCACCACCCGCGGGAGGATGTCGTACGAGCAGTACTTC	CATTRGRMSYEQYF	TRBD2	14	TRBV28	TRBJ2-7
TGCGCCAGCAGCCCACGTTACGGGGAGAGGGTGGAGGAGACCCAGTACTTC	CASSPRYGERVEETQYF	NA	17	TRBV4-1	TRBJ2-5